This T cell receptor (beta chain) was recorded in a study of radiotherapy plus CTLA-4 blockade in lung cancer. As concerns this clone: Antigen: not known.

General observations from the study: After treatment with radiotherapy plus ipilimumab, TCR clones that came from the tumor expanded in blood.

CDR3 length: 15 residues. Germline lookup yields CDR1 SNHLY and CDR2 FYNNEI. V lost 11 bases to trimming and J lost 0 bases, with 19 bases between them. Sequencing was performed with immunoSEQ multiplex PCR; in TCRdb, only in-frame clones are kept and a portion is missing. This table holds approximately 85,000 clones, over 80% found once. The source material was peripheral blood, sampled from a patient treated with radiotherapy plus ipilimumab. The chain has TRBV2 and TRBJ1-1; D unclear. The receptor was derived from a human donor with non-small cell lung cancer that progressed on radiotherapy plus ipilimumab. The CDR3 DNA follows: TGTGCCGTAAAACGGGCAGAAGTAATGAACACTGAAGCTTTCTTT. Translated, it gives CAVKRAEVMNTEAFF.